The following is a T cell receptor (beta chain) sequence with its context. No antigen is known for it. This entry is derived from a study of cytomegalovirus exposure and HLA in healthy donors. CDR1 and CDR2 (germline): MNHEY, SMNVEV (reference sequence). The CDR3 is 12 amino acids. J lost 6 bases, V lost 6 bases, and 2 bases had no gene match. With 60 Vbeta and 13 Jbeta primers, the PCR was carried out. Using immunoSEQ multiplex PCR, the repertoire was profiled, and TCRdb retains in-frame clones only, with some absent. The data hold some 170,000 clones, with roughly four fifths observed a single time. Study findings and constraints: In an earlier analysis, most TCR beta V segments were productive about 87% or about 30% of the time. It was assumed in the presence/absence analyses that sequencing depth was roughly uniform across donors. Testing in vitro showed a few CMV-associated chains specific for CMV antigens. 150 or so TCR beta chains were listed as cytomegalovirus-associated.

The sample consisted of PBMCs. This receptor was identified in a girl aged 2 to 9 in good health and CMV-seropositive. This chain links TRBV27 with TRBJ2-1; 7 nucleotides agree with TRBD1. CDR3 nucleotides: TGTGCCAGCAGGACAGGGTTCAATGAGCAGTTCTTC. Encoded protein: CASRTGFNEQFF.